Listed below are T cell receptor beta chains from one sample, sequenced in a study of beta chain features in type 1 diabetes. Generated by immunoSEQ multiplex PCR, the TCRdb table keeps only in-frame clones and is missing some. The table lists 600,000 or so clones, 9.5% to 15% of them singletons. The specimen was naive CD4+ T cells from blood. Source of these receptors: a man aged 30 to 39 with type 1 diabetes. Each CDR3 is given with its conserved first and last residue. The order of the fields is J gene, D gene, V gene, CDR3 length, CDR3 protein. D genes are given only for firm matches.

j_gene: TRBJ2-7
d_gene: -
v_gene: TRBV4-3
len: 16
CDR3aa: CASSQGAQLRSYEQYF

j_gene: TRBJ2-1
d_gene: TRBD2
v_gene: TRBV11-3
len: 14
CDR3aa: CASSLQLAENEQFF

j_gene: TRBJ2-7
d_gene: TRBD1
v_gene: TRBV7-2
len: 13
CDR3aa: CASSWTGPYEQYF

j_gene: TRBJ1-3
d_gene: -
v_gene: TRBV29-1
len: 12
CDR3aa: CSAAGSGNTIYF

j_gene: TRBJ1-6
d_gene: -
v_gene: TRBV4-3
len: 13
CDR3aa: CASSQEGGSPLHF

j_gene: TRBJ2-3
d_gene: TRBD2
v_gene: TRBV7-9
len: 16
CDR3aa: CASSVQAGGNTDTQYF

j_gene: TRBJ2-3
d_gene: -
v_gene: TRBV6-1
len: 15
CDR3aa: CASSEPSLRTDTQYF

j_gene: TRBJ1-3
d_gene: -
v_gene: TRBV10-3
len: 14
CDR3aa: CAISRQESGNTIYF

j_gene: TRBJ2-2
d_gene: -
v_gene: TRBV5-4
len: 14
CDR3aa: CASSQDRTSEVLFF

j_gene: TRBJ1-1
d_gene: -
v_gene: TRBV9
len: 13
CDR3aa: CASSAQTNTEAFF

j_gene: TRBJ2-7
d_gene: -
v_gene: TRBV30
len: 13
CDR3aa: CAWTSASPYEQYF

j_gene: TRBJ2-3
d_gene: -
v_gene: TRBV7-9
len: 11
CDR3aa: CASSLTDTQYF

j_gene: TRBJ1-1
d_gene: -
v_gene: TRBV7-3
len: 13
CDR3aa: CASSLTPDTEAFF

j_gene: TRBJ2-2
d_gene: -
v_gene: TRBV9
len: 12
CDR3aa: CASSVELGELFF

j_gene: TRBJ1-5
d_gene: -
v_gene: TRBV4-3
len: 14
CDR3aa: CASSQDMGNQPQHF

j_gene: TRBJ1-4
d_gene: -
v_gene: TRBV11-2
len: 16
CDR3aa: CASSSNGGISNEKLFF

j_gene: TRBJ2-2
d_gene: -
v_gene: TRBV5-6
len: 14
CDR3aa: CASSFDWNTGELFF

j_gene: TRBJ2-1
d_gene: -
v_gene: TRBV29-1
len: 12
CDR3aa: CSYLGPYNEQFF

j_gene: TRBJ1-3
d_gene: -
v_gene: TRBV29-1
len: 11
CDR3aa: CSVVEGNTIYF

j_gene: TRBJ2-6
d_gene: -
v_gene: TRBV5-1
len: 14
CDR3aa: CASSLPGTYNVLTF

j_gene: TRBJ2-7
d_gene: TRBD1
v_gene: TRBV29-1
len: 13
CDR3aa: CSVESLQGGEQYF

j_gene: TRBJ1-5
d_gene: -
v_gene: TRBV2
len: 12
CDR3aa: CASSEGFQPQHF

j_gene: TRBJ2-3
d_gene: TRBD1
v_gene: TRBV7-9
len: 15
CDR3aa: CASSRDRGGSDTQYF

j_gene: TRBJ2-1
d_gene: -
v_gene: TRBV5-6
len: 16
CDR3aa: CASSWAGTSKTNEQFF

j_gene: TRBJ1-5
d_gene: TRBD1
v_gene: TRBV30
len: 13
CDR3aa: CAWSGQGGQPQHF

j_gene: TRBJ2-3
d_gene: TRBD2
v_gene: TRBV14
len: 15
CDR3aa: CASSPLGDYTDTQYF

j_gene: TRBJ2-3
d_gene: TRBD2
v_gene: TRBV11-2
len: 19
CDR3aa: CASSFLGLAGGSSTDTQYF

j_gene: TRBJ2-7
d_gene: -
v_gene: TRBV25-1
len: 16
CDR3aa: CASSESGTAMANEQYF

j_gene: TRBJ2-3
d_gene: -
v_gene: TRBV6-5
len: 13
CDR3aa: CASKAGSTDTQYF